The 6 T cell receptor beta chains below come from one sample, sequenced in a study of Ad26.COV2.S vaccination and SARS-CoV-2 variants. The sample's treatment: some 19 received Ad26.COV2.S at low or high dose, single or two shots; about 5 received placebo; per-sample allocation not given. Sampling was done on day 63 after the first vaccine or placebo injection. The table came from immunoSEQ multiplex PCR; TCRdb's copy has only in-frame clones and leaves some out. This sample has 250,000 to 300,000 clones, with 87% found just once. Sample: peripheral blood, taken in a trial of Ad26.COV2.S vaccine versus placebo. These receptor sequences come from a person aged 18-65 years who received the Ad26.COV2.S COVID-19 vaccine or a placebo.

The V call is TRBV10-3, the J call TRBJ1-1; 8 nucleotides agree with TRBD1. The CDR3 covers 14 residues. CDR1 is ENHRY and CDR2 is SYGVKD in the germline V gene. The J segment lost 3 bases and the V segment lost 6 bases, leaving 6 bases of the junction unmatched. The CDR3: CAISADRGDTEAFF. The CDR3 coding sequence is TGTGCCATCAGCGCCGACAGGGGTGACACTGAAGCTTTCTTT.

The chain uses TRBV7-9 and TRBJ1-2; 8 bases are a match to TRBD1. Trimming cost V 0 bases and J 8 bases; bases outside gene matches: 8. CDR1 SEHNR and CDR2 FQNEAQ come from the germline V gene (reference sequence). This CDR3 has 15 amino acids. The CDR3 sequence: CASSLAFGQGQGYTF. The CDR3 DNA is TGTGCCAGCAGCTTAGCATTTGGACAGGGACAGGGCTACACCTTC.

The gene calls are TRBV7-9 and TRBJ1-1; D is possibly TRBD1 (5 bases). This CDR3 comprises 16 residues. Trimming left V 5 bases short and J 2 bases short, with 18 bases between. Germline lookup yields CDR1 SEHNR and CDR2 FQNEAQ (reference sequence). CDR3 in DNA: TGTGCCAGCAGCCTCCTAGGGTCGGGGCTTAACACTGAAGCTTTCTTT. Protein product: CASSLLGSGLNTEAFF.

The V gene is TRBV27, the J gene TRBJ2-5; D perhaps matches TRBD1 (6 bases). The V gene's germline CDR1 is MNHEY and CDR2 SMNVEV (reference sequence). Trimming pared 4 bases from V and 5 bases from J, leaving 11 bases between. The CDR3 is 13 residues long. CDR3 in amino acids: CASSSTGSETQYF. The CDR3 DNA sequence: TGTGCCAGCAGTTCCACAGGGTCGGAGACCCAGTACTTC.

The CDR3 coding sequence is TGTGCCAGCAGTTTTTGGGTAGAGCAGTTCTTC. Translated, it gives CASSFWVEQFF. The chain combines TRBV12-3 or TRBV12-4 with TRBJ2-1, with D uncertain. This CDR3 contains 11 residues. Trimming removed 3 bases at V and 10 bases at J, with 7 bases between.

The V and J genes are TRBV7-9 and TRBJ2-5, with 13 positions matching TRBD2. Germline CDR1 and CDR2: SEHNR and FQNEAQ (reference sequence). Unmatched junction bases numbered 2, after V lost 4 bases and J lost 0 bases. The CDR3 length is 16 residues. CDR3 protein: CASSWGLAGHQETQYF. CDR3 nucleotides: TGTGCCAGCAGCTGGGGACTAGCGGGACACCAAGAGACCCAGTACTTC.